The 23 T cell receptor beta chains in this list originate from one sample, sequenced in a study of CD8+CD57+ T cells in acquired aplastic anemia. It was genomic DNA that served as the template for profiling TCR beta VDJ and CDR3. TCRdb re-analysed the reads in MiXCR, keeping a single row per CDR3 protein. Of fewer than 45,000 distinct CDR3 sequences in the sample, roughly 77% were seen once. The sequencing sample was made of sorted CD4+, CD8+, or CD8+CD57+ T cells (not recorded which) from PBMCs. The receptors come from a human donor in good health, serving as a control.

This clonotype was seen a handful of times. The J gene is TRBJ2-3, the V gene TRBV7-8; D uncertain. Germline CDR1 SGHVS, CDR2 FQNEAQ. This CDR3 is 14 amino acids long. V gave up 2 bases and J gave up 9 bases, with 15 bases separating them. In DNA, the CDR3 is TGTGCCAGCAGCTTAAATTCTCTAGTTGGCACGCAGTATTTT. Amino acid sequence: CASSLNSLVGTQYF.

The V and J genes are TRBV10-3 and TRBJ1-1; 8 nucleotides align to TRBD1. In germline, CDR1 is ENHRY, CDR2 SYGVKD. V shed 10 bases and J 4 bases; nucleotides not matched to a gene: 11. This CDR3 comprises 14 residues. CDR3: CASEPGQASTEAFF. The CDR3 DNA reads TGTGCCAGCGAACCGGGACAGGCTAGCACTGAAGCTTTCTTT.

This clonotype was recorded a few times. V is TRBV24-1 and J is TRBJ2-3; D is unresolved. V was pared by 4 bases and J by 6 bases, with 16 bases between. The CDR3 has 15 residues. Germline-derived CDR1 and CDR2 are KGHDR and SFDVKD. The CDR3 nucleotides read TGTGCCACCAGTGACTTCGCGCGTCACGTGGATACGCAGTATTTT. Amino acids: CATSDFARHVDTQYF.

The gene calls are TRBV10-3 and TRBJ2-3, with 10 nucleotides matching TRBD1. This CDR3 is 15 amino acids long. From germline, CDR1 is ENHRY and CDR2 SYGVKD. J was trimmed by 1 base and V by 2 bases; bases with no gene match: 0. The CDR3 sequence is CAISEGQGGTDTQYF. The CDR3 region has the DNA TGTGCCATCAGTGAGGGACAGGGGGGCACAGATACGCAGTATTTT.

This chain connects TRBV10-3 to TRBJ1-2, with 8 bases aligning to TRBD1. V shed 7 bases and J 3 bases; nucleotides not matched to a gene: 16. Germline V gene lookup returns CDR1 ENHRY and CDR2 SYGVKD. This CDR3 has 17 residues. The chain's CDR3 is CAITGAGQALRDYGYTF. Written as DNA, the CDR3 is TGTGCCATCACTGGCGCGGGACAGGCGCTGAGAGACTATGGCTACACCTTC.

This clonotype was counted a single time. CDR3 in DNA: TGTGCCAGTAGTCCACCAGACAAAAAGGGAGAGACCCAGTACTTC. It yields the protein CASSPPDKKGETQYF. The chain is built from TRBV19 and TRBJ2-5; D is undetermined. There are 15 residues in the CDR3. The germline V and J ends were trimmed by 5 bases and 4 bases, with 17 bases remaining between them. From germline, CDR1 is LNHDA and CDR2 SQIVND (reference sequence). The full variable domain, in which reference TRBV19 and TRBJ2-5 provide the parts outside the CDR3, is DGGITQSPKYLFRKEGQNVTLSCEQNLNHDAMYWYRQDPGQGLRLIYYSQIVNDFQKGDIAEGYSVSREKKESFPLTVTSAQKNPTAFYLCASSPPDKKGETQYFGPGTRLLVL.

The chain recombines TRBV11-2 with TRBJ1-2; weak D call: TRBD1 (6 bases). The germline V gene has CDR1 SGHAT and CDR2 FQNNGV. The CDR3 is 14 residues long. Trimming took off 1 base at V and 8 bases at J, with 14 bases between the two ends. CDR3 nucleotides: TGTGCCAGCAGCTTAGTAACGGGGGCGCGGGGCTACACCTTC. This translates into CASSLVTGARGYTF.

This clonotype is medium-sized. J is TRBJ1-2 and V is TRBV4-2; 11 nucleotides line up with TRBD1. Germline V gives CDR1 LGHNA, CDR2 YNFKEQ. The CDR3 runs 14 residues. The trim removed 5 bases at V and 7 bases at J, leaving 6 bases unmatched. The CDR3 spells CASSSGQGAVGYTF. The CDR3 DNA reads TGTGCCAGCAGCAGCGGACAGGGGGCGGTTGGCTACACCTTC.

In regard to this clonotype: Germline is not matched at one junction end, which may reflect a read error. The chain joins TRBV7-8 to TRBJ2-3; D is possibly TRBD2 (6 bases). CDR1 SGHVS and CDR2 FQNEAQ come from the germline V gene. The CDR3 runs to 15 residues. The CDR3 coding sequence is TGCGCCAGCAGCCATGGGGGGAGCGGCACAGATACGCAGTATTTT. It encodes CASSHGGSGTDTQYF.

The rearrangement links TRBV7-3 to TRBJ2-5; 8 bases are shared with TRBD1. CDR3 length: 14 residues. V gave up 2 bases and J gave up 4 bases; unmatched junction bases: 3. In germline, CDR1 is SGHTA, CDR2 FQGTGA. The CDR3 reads CASSLQGAGETQYF. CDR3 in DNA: TGTGCCAGCAGCTTACAGGGGGCGGGAGAGACCCAGTACTTC.

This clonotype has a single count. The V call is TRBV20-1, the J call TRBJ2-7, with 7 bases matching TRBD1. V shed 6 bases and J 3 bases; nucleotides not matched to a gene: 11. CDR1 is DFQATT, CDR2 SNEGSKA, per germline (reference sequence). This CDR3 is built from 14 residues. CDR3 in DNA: TGCAGTGCCCGGGACAGCGAAGGAGTCTACGAGCAGTACTTC. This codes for CSARDSEGVYEQYF.

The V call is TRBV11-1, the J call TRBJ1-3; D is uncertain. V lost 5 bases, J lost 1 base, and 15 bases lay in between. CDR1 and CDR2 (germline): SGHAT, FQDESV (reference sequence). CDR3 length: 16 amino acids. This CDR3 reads CASSHLADSSGNTIYF. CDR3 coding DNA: TGTGCCAGCAGCCATTTAGCGGATTCTTCTGGAAACACCATATATTTT.

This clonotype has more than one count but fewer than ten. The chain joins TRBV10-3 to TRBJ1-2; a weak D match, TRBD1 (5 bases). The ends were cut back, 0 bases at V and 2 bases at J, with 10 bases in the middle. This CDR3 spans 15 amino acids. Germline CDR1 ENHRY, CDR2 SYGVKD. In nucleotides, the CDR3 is TGTGCCATCAGTGAGTCCCGACAGAACAACTATGGCTACACCTTC. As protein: CAISESRQNNYGYTF.

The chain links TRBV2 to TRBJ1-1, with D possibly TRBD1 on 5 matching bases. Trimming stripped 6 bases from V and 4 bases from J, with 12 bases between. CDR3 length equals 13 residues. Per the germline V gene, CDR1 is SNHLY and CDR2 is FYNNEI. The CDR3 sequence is CASRIPQGTEAFF. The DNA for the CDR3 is TGTGCCAGCAGGATTCCGCAGGGCACTGAAGCTTTCTTT.

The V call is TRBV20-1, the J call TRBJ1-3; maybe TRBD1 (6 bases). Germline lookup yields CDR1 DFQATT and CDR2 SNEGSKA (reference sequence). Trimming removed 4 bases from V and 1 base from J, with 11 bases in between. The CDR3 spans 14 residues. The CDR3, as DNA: TGCAGTGCTATTGGGACAAGTTCTGGAAACACCATATATTTT. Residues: CSAIGTSSGNTIYF.

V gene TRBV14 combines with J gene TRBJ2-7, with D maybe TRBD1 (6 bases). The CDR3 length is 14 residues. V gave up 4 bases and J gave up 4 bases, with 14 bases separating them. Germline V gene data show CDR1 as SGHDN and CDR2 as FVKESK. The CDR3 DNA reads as TGTGCCAGCAGCCGGCAGGGGAGTCGGTACGAGCAGTACTTC. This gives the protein CASSRQGSRYEQYF.

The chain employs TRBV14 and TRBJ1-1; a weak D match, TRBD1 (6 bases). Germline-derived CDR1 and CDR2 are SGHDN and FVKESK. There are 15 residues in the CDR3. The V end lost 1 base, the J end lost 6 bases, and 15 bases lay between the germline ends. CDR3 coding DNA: TGTGCCAGCAGCCAAGGACGGTGGGCAGGGGCTGAAGCTTTCTTT. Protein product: CASSQGRWAGAEAFF.

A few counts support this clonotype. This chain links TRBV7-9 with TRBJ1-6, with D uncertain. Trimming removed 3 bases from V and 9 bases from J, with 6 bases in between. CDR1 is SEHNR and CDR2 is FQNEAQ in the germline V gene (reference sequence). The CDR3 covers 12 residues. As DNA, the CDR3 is TGTGCCAGCAGCTTGCCCCGTTCACCCCTCCACTTT. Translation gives CASSLPRSPLHF.

CDR3 sequence reads: CSAIDYTEAFF. DNA for the CDR3: TGCAGTGCTATCGACTACACTGAAGCTTTCTTT. The rearrangement joins TRBV20-1 to TRBJ1-1; D is unclear. Trimming stripped 4 bases from V and 3 bases from J, with 6 bases between. This CDR3 has 11 residues. Germline CDR1 reads DFQATT; CDR2 reads SNEGSKA (reference sequence).

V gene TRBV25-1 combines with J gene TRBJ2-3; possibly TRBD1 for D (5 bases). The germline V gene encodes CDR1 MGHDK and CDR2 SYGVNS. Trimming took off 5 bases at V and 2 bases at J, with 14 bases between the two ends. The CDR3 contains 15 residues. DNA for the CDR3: TGTGCCAGCAGTCAAGGGGTACTATTCACAGATACGCAGTATTTT. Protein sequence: CASSQGVLFTDTQYF.

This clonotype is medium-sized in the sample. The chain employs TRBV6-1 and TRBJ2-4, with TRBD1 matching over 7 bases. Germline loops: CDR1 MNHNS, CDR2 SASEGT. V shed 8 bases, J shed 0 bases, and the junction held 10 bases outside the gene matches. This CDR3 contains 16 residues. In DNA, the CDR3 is TGTGCCAGCGCCCCCGAGGGGGCTTTAGCCAAAAACATTCAGTACTTC. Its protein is CASAPEGALAKNIQYF.

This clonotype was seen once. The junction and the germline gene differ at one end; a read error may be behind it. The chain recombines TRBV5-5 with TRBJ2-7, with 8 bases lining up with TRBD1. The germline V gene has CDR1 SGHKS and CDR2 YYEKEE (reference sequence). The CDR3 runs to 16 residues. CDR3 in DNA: TGTGCCAGCAGCTTACCGTCGACAGGGGTGGCGGAGACCCAGCACTTC. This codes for CASSLPSTGVAETQHF.

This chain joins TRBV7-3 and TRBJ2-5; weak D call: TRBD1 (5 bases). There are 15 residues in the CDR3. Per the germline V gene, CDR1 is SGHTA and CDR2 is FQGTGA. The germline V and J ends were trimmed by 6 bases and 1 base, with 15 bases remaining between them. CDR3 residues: CASRRCTGIQETQYF. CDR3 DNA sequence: TGTGCCAGCAGGCGGTGCACAGGAATCCAAGAGACCCAGTACTTC.